The 30 T cell receptor beta chains below come from one sample, sequenced in a study of blood T cells in healthy people across ages. Alongside a J-beta primer mix, a sample-barcoded 5' primer served in a second PCR lasting 7 to 11 cycles. Each CDR3 protein gets one entry after TCRdb re-called the 5' RACE reads with MiXCR. The sample holds hundreds of thousands of distinct CDR3 sequences; around 25% are singletons and the top ten take 3%. These data were also filed under a second study, of T cells of mothers and their children.

Sequencing was performed on blood. These receptors all stem from a boy aged 10-17 years in good health.

This clonotype has just a few counts. V usage is TRBV5-5 and J usage is TRBJ2-3; TRBD2 is a possible D gene (5 bases). From germline, CDR1 is SGHKS and CDR2 YYEKEE (reference sequence). The V end lost 2 bases, the J end lost 2 bases, and 12 bases lay between the germline ends. The CDR3 spans 15 residues. The CDR3 DNA reads as TGTGCCAGCAGCTTCAGAGGGTTTCCCACAGATACGCAGTATTTT. It yields the protein CASSFRGFPTDTQYF.

V usage is TRBV6-4 and J usage is TRBJ2-5, with D hard to call. Germline V gene sequence: CDR1 MRHNA, CDR2 SNTAGT. CDR3 length equals 13 residues. Trimming took 5 bases from V and 2 from J, leaving 9 bases between them. In DNA form, the CDR3 reads TGTGCCAGCAGTCAGAATTTACAAGAGACCCAGTACTTC. This codes for CASSQNLQETQYF.

This sequence joins TRBV12-5 and TRBJ2-7, with 9 positions matching TRBD1. The CDR3 consists of 15 residues. V shed 1 base and J 4 bases; nucleotides not matched to a gene: 5. CDR1 is LGHNT and CDR2 is FRNRAP in the germline V gene. For the CDR3, the DNA is TGTGCTAGTGGTTTGGCTCCGGGACAGGGTTACGAGCAGTACTTC. This sequence encodes CASGLAPGQGYEQYF.

The rearrangement links TRBV18 to TRBJ2-2; TRBD1 matches 8 bases. V was clipped by 3 bases and J by 2 bases; unmatched bases: 5. The length of the CDR3 is 16 residues. From germline, CDR1 is KGHSH and CDR2 LQKENI. In nucleotides, the CDR3 is TGTGCCAGCTCACCCCGACAGGGGCCCAACACCGGGGAGCTGTTTTTT. It encodes CASSPRQGPNTGELFF.

V is TRBV20-1 and J is TRBJ2-7; no clear D gene. Judging by the DNA end, TRBJ2-5 fits better; the J call may be wrong. Germline assignment: CDR1 DFQATT and CDR2 SNEGSKA (reference sequence). The CDR3 consists of 12 residues. This CDR3 is CSAPVEEETQYF. For the CDR3, the DNA is TGCAGTGCTCCGGTCGAGGAAGAGACCCAGTACTTC.

This chain connects TRBV19 to TRBJ2-4, with D possibly matching TRBD1 (6 bases). The CDR3 length is 14 residues. The V end was cut by 4 bases, the J end by 1 base, with 8 bases between. The germline V gene has CDR1 LNHDA and CDR2 SQIVND (reference sequence). This chain's CDR3 is CASSNQGAKNIQYF. The CDR3 region has the DNA TGTGCCAGTAGTAATCAGGGGGCCAAAAACATTCAGTACTTC.

The gene calls are TRBV12-3 or TRBV12-4 and TRBJ2-4; D unclear. Between the trimmed V and J ends, which lost 6 bases and 9 bases, there was a span of 18 bases. The CDR3 has 14 amino acids. CDR3 sequence: CASSPRTSVIIQYF. The CDR3 DNA reads as TGTGCCAGCAGCCCCAGAACCTCCGTGATCATTCAGTACTTC.

This clonotype turned up a few times. The rearrangement links TRBV6-1 to TRBJ1-6; D is ambiguous. The germline gives CDR1 MNHNS, CDR2 SASEGT. The germline V and J ends were trimmed by 8 bases and 5 bases, with 28 bases remaining between them. CDR3 length: 19 residues. The CDR3 region has the DNA TGTGCCAGCTCGACCAACTCGTTAACCCTGTACGATAATAATTCACCCCTCCACTTT. Translating gives CASSTNSLTLYDNNSPLHF.

J is TRBJ2-3 and V is TRBV7-2; D is possibly TRBD1 or TRBD2 (5 bases each). The length of the CDR3 is 14 residues. Germline V gives CDR1 SGHTA, CDR2 FQGNSA. V lost 4 bases and J lost 4, with 12 bases in between. CDR3: CASSSNRGSDTQYF. DNA for the CDR3: TGTGCCAGCAGCTCCAATCGGGGCTCAGATACGCAGTATTTT.

The chain is built from TRBV29-1 and TRBJ1-2; D not resolved. The CDR3 covers 14 residues. V gave up 5 bases and J gave up 0 bases, with 13 bases separating them. Looked up from germline, CDR1 is SQVTM and CDR2 is ANQGSEA. CDR3 protein: CSVTLGNPNYGYTF. The CDR3 bases are TGCAGCGTTACTCTGGGGAACCCTAACTATGGCTACACCTTC.

The chain employs TRBV29-1 and TRBJ2-3; 14 bases fit TRBD2. The germline V gene has CDR1 SQVTM and CDR2 ANQGSEA. The CDR3 has 14 residues. V lost 6 bases to trimming and J lost 3 bases; unmatched junction nucleotides: 2. CDR3 nucleotide sequence: TGCAGCGTGGGGACTAGCGGGAGAACAGATACGCAGTATTTT. Translated: CSVGTSGRTDTQYF.

The V call is TRBV7-6, the J call TRBJ2-6; perhaps TRBD2 as D (5 bases). Germline CDR1 is SGHVS and CDR2 is FNYEAQ. There are 16 residues in the CDR3. Trimming removed 5 bases from V and 0 bases from J, with 11 bases in between. CDR3 region: CASSRRGDSGANVLTF. In DNA form, the CDR3 reads TGTGCCAGCAGCAGACGGGGAGACTCTGGGGCCAACGTCCTGACTTTC.

This clonotype was observed many times. This sequence joins TRBV20-1 and TRBJ2-5; the D call may be TRBD1 or TRBD2 (6 bases each). Trimming stripped 4 bases from V and 5 bases from J, with 14 bases between. Germline CDR1 DFQATT, CDR2 SNEGSKA (reference sequence). The CDR3 has 13 residues. The CDR3 reads CSAKRGVGETQYF. As DNA, the CDR3 is TGCAGTGCTAAGAGGGGGGTAGGGGAGACCCAGTACTTC.

This clonotype has a handful of counts. The V gene is TRBV4-1, the J gene TRBJ2-4; TRBD1 might be the D (5 bases). The CDR3 spans 17 residues. With 4 bases removed from V and 0 bases from J, the gap between germline ends came to 16 bases. CDR1 is MGHRA, CDR2 YSYEKL, per germline. CDR3 amino acids: CASSRPDMALAKNIQYF. Written as DNA, the CDR3 is TGCGCCAGCAGCCGACCGGACATGGCTTTAGCCAAAAACATTCAGTACTTC.

This clonotype was recorded at least ten times. An end of the junction differs from the germline gene, which may be a read error. This chain uses TRBV5-1 with TRBJ2-7, with D perhaps matching TRBD1 or TRBD2 (5 bases each). CDR1 and CDR2 from the germline V gene are SGHRS and YFSETQ. The CDR3 covers 15 residues. CDR3 coding DNA: TGTGCCAGCAGCTTAGGGACGGGAAGCTCCTACGAGCAGTACTTC. As protein: CASSLGTGSSYEQYF.

There are a few counts of this clonotype. J is TRBJ2-1 and V is TRBV7-7; D perhaps matches TRBD1 (6 bases). The end of the DNA is better explained by TRBJ2-7, so the J call may be wrong. The CDR3 consists of 14 residues. Germline-derived CDR1 and CDR2 are SSHAT and FNYEAQ (reference sequence). CDR3 region: CASSLQDRPYEQYF. The DNA for the CDR3 is TGTGCCAGCAGCTTACAGGACAGACCCTACGAGCAGTACTTC.

The chain employs TRBV5-1 and TRBJ2-1; 10 nucleotides agree with TRBD2. Germline V CDR1 and CDR2: SGHRS, YFSETQ. The CDR3 has 19 residues. After removal of 3 bases from V and 0 bases from J, the junction contained 12 bases not matched to a gene. CDR3 nucleotides: TGCGCCAGCAGCTCCCGAGGTAGCGGGGGGCCAAGCTCCTACAATGAGCAGTTCTTC. This codes for CASSSRGSGGPSSYNEQFF. Full variable domain (rest looked up from reference TRBV5-1 and TRBJ2-1): KAGVTQTPRYLIKTRGQQVTLSCSPISGHRSVSWYQQTPGQGLQFLFEYFSETQRNKGNFPGRFSGRQFSNSRSEMNVSTLELGDSALYLCASSSRGSGGPSSYNEQFFGPGTRLTVL.

This clonotype has ten or more counts. The chain uses TRBV7-9 and TRBJ1-2; no clear D gene. Trimming took off 6 bases at V and 2 bases at J, with 10 bases between the two ends. Looked up from germline, CDR1 is SEHNR and CDR2 is FQNEAQ (reference sequence). This CDR3 region has 13 residues. CDR3 coding DNA: TGTGCCAGCAGTAGTAGGGCCAACTATGGCTACACCTTC. It codes for CASSSRANYGYTF. Full variable domain (missing parts from reference TRBV7-9 and TRBJ1-2): DTGVSQNPRHKITKRGQNVTFRCDPISEHNRLYWYRQTLGQGPEFLTYFQNEAQLEKSRLLSDRFSAERPKGSFSTLEIQRTEQGDSAMYLCASSSRANYGYTFGSGTRLTVV.

In this sample, this clonotype turned up a few times. CDR3 in amino acids: CASRGGQGDTGELFF. The CDR3 nucleotides read TGTGCCAGCAGGGGGGGACAGGGTGACACCGGGGAGCTGTTTTTT. The chain uses TRBV5-4 and TRBJ2-2, with 9 bases that match TRBD1. J was trimmed by 3 bases and V by 5 bases; bases with no gene match: 5. CDR1 is SGHNT and CDR2 is YYREEE in the germline V gene (reference sequence). CDR3 length: 15 amino acids. The entire variable domain, with the rest obtained from reference TRBV5-4 and TRBJ2-2, is as follows: ETGVTQSPTHLIKTRGQQVTLRCSSQSGHNTVSWYQQALGQGPQFIFQYYREEENGRGNFPPRFSGLQFPNYSSELNVNALELDDSALYLCASRGGQGDTGELFFGEGSRLTVL.

Comments on this clonotype: One junction end disagrees with the germline gene, perhaps due to a read error. V and J are TRBV28 and TRBJ2-6; possibly TRBD1 or TRBD2 for D (5 bases each). CDR3 size: 15 residues. Germline loops: CDR1 MDHEN, CDR2 SYDVKM. The CDR3 nucleotides are TGTGCCAGCAGTTCCCCCGGGGCTGGGGCCAACGTCCCGACTTTC. As protein: CASSSPGAGANVPTF.

This clonotype was observed a few times. This sequence joins TRBV9 and TRBJ2-5; tentatively, D is TRBD1 (6 bases). Trimming cost V 4 bases and J 1 base, with 11 bases left between them. This CDR3 has 14 residues. Per germline, CDR1 SGDLS and CDR2 YYNGEE. In DNA form, the CDR3 reads TGTGCCAGCAGCACCGGACAGCGCCAAGAGACCCAGTACTTC. It codes for CASSTGQRQETQYF.

This clonotype was seen a handful of times. The DNA for the CDR3 is TGCAGCGTCACTGACAGGGTAAACTATGGCTACACCTTC. This sequence encodes CSVTDRVNYGYTF. The rearrangement links TRBV29-1 to TRBJ1-2; 7 bases fit TRBD1. Germline lookup yields CDR1 SQVTM and CDR2 ANQGSEA. The ends lost 6 bases at V and 2 bases at J; junction bases unmatched: 6. The CDR3 consists of 13 residues.

This chain links TRBV5-5 with TRBJ2-4; maybe TRBD1 (5 bases). The CDR3 spans 16 residues. The V end was cut by 1 base, the J end by 0 bases, with 11 bases between. Germline-derived CDR1 and CDR2 are SGHKS and YYEKEE (reference sequence). The CDR3 is CASSLRGQLAKNIQYF. CDR3 DNA sequence: TGTGCCAGCAGCTTGAGGGGTCAGCTAGCCAAAAACATTCAGTACTTC.

This clonotype has more than one count but fewer than ten. The chain is built from TRBV6-5 and TRBJ2-2, with D perhaps TRBD2 (6 bases). Germline values: CDR1 MNHEY, CDR2 SVGAGI. The CDR3 spans 14 residues. Trimming cost V 6 bases and J 6 bases, with 14 bases left between them. The CDR3 DNA sequence: TGTGCCAGCAGACCAGGAGGGGCCGCCGGGGAGCTGTTTTTT. It specifies CASRPGGAAGELFF.

This chain links TRBV14 with TRBJ2-5; no clear D. The CDR3 contains 14 residues. V lost 4 bases to trimming and J lost 2 bases, with 11 bases between them. Germline V gene data show CDR1 as SGHDN and CDR2 as FVKESK. CDR3 DNA: TGTGCCAGCAGCCCCGCGATGGGGCAAGAGACCCAGTACTTC. Encoded protein: CASSPAMGQETQYF.

This clonotype was seen more than once but under ten times. The V and J genes are TRBV2 and TRBJ2-7; 8 positions agree with TRBD1. The CDR3 totals 15 residues. Germline lookup yields CDR1 SNHLY and CDR2 FYNNEI. Unmatched junction bases numbered 9, after V lost 6 bases and J lost 2 bases. The CDR3 nucleotides are TGTGCCAGCAGGCCCGGACAGGGTGGCACCTACGAGCAGTACTTC. Protein: CASRPGQGGTYEQYF.

The table lists this clonotype with a few counts. This chain links TRBV24-1 with TRBJ2-5; D remains ambiguous. CDR1 is KGHDR and CDR2 is SFDVKD in the germline V gene. V was clipped by 0 bases and J by 1 base, with 2 bases between them. The CDR3 runs to 13 residues. CDR3 in amino acids: CATSDLFQETQYF. The CDR3 region has the DNA TGTGCCACCAGTGATTTGTTCCAAGAGACCCAGTACTTC.

The chain combines TRBV6-5 with TRBJ1-1; TRBD1 aligns across 10 bases. Germline CDR1 and CDR2: MNHEY and SVGAGI. The junction had 8 bases not matched to a gene; V was cut back by 6 bases and J by 7 bases. CDR3 length: 14 residues. The CDR3 DNA follows: TGTGCCAGCAGCCCCGGGACAGGGGTCCATGAAGCTTTCTTT. The encoded protein is CASSPGTGVHEAFF.

This clonotype was observed a few times. This chain uses TRBV10-3 with TRBJ2-6; tentative D call: TRBD1 (5 bases). This CDR3 is built from 17 residues. V lost 0 bases to trimming and J lost 0 bases, with 9 bases between them. Germline V gives CDR1 ENHRY, CDR2 SYGVKD. CDR3: CAISESGPSSGANVLTF. The CDR3 bases are TGTGCCATCAGTGAGTCGGGGCCAAGCTCTGGGGCCAACGTCCTGACTTTC.

This clonotype was detected ten times or more. V is TRBV5-5 and J is TRBJ1-2; TRBD1 is a possible D gene (6 bases). The CDR3 sequence is 13 residues long. Germline values: CDR1 SGHKS, CDR2 YYEKEE (reference sequence). V lost 3 bases and J lost 4, with 10 bases in between. CDR3 sequence (DNA): TGTGCCAGCAGCTCAGGGGCTCTCTATGGCTACACCTTC. Its protein product is CASSSGALYGYTF.